Listed below are T cell receptor beta chains from one sample, sequenced in a study of shared clonotypes between healthy human individuals. Profiled with immunoSEQ multiplex PCR; TCRdb holds only in-frame clones, not every one. The data hold some 2,500,000 clones, with less than 95% observed a single time. The specimen sequenced was naive CD4+ T cells from PBMCs. Receptors originate from a man aged 18-30 years in good health. Some clones in this sample may be carry-over from other donors' samples. Both conserved end residues are part of each CDR3. The D gene is left open where the match is weak. Expanded clones get a size class; other rows say once, few or many, or leave the size out.

j_call cdr3_length clone_size d_call v_call cdr3_nt cdr3_aa
TRBJ1-2 16 - TRBD1 TRBV2 TGTGCCAGCAGTCCCCAAGGACAGGGGGTTGGCAGTGGCTACACCTTC CASSPQGQGVGSGYTF
TRBJ1-2 14 - - TRBV7-3 TGTGCCAGCAGCTTACACAGTTTGGACTATGGCTACACCTTC CASSLHSLDYGYTF
TRBJ2-7 15 - TRBD2 TRBV7-9 TGTGCCAGCAGCTCCTTTAGCGGGAGGGCCTACGAGCAGTACTTC CASSSFSGRAYEQYF
TRBJ2-5 14 once TRBD1 TRBV18 TGTGCCAGCTCCCAGAGGACAGGGAAAGAGACCCAGTACTTC CASSQRTGKETQYF
TRBJ1-3 16 - - TRBV5-1 TGCGCCAGCAGCTTGGACGGCCAGAGCTCTGGAAACACCATATATTTT CASSLDGQSSGNTIYF
TRBJ1-1 13 - - TRBV27 TGTGCCAGCAGTTTTTGGCAGAACACTGAAGCTTTCTTT CASSFWQNTEAFF
TRBJ2-3 13 - - TRBV9 TGTGCCAGCCACAATACTAGCACAGATACGCAGTATTTT CASHNTSTDTQYF
TRBJ2-1 15 - - TRBV7-2 TGTGCCAGCAGCTTAGACTCGGGGCTCTACAATGAGCAGTTCTTC CASSLDSGLYNEQFF
TRBJ2-7 13 - - TRBV28 TGTGCCAGCAGCCGCCCGGGGCGGTACGAGCAGTACTTC CASSRPGRYEQYF
TRBJ2-7 14 once TRBD2 TRBV27 TGTGCCAGCACCACTAGCGGGAGGGCCGTCGTGCAGTACTTC CASTTSGRAVVQYF
TRBJ2-1 13 - - TRBV6-5 TGTGCCAGCAGTTACGGGCTATACAATGAGCAGTTCTTC CASSYGLYNEQFF
TRBJ2-7 14 - TRBD2 TRBV27 TGTGCCAGCAGACAAGCGGGAGGGCCCTACGAGCAGTACTTC CASRQAGGPYEQYF
TRBJ2-7 12 - - TRBV12-5 TGTGCTAGTGGTTTGCCAACTACGCCGCAGTACTTC CASGLPTTPQYF
TRBJ2-1 15 - - TRBV11-3 TGTGCCAGCAGCTTACAGGGGTCGTCCTACAATGAGCAGTTCTTC CASSLQGSSYNEQFF
TRBJ2-7 11 - - TRBV5-1 TGCGCCAGCAGCTTGAGTAACGAGCAGTACTTC CASSLSNEQYF
TRBJ2-2 17 - TRBD1 TRBV7-3 TGTGCCAGCAGCTTATTGGGACAGGGGGCGAGCACCGGGGAGCTGTTTTTT CASSLLGQGASTGELFF
TRBJ2-1 13 - - TRBV9 TGTGCCAGCAGCGTAGATGGGCTGGAAAATGTGTTCTTC CASSVDGLENVFF
TRBJ2-4 11 - - TRBV7-2 TGTGCCAGCAGCCTCCAGACGCGACAGTACTTC CASSLQTRQYF
TRBJ2-1 15 - TRBD2 TRBV5-1 TGCGCCAGCAGCTCCGACGGGAGGGAGCCAAATGAGCAGTTCTTC CASSSDGREPNEQFF
TRBJ2-7 14 once TRBD2 TRBV6-1 TGTGCCAGCACTGTTAGCGGGGCCAACTACGAGCAGTACTTC CASTVSGANYEQYF
TRBJ2-5 16 - - TRBV6-1 TGTGCCAGCAGTGAAAGTCTTTGGGCGTCTTGGGAGACCCAGTACTTC CASSESLWASWETQYF
TRBJ2-7 18 - - TRBV6-1 TGTGCCAGCAGTGAAGCGCCACAGAGACGGACGTACTCCTACGAGCAGTACTTC CASSEAPQRRTYSYEQYF
TRBJ1-5 13 - - TRBV28 TGTGCCAGCAGTTTAGTGGGAGGTCAGCCCCAGCATTTT CASSLVGGQPQHF
TRBJ2-5 14 - - TRBV5-1 TGCGCCAGCAGCTTGGACGAGTACCAAGAGACCCAGTACTTC CASSLDEYQETQYF
TRBJ1-1 14 once - TRBV21-1 TGTGCCAGCAGCAAAGACAGAGAAAACACTGAAGCTTTCTTT CASSKDRENTEAFF
TRBJ1-2 12 - - TRBV2 TGTGCCAGCAGTCCGGGGGGCTATGGCTACACCTTC CASSPGGYGYTF
TRBJ2-1 14 - TRBD2 TRBV5-1 TGCGCCAGCAGCTTGGTGGTTAGCGGGGACAATCAGTTCTTC CASSLVVSGDNQFF
TRBJ2-5 17 - - TRBV7-2 TGTGCCAGCAGCTCCCACATGGGGGTAGTGAGTGGGGAGACCCAGTACTTC CASSSHMGVVSGETQYF
TRBJ1-2 13 - - TRBV5-1 TGCGCCAGCAGCTTGGGAAGTAACTATGGCTACACCTTC CASSLGSNYGYTF
TRBJ2-6 18 - TRBD1 TRBV25-1 TGTGCCAGCAGTAGTACCGGGACAGGGGGCGCTGGGGCCAACGTCCTGACTTTC CASSSTGTGGAGANVLTF
TRBJ2-2 15 - - TRBV7-6 TGTGCCAGCAGCTTAGCAGGCGGCGGGGCCGGGGAGCTGTTTTTT CASSLAGGGAGELFF
TRBJ2-4 16 - - TRBV5-8 TGTGCCAGCAGCTTGGCCCAGCGTGAGGGCAAAAACATTCAGTACTTC CASSLAQREGKNIQYF
TRBJ1-2 11 - TRBD1 TRBV20-1 TGCAGTGCTAGCAGGGGGTATGGCTACACCTTC CSASRGYGYTF
TRBJ2-1 17 - TRBD2 TRBV9 TGTGCCAGCAGTCCTACGACTAGCCCAAGCTCCTACAATGAGCAGTTCTTC CASSPTTSPSSYNEQFF
TRBJ2-5 14 - TRBD2 TRBV19 TGTGCCAGTAGCTCACTAGCGGCGGGAGAGACCCAGTACTTC CASSSLAAGETQYF
TRBJ1-3 18 - TRBD1 TRBV19 TGTGCCAGTAGAACGTCTTCCGGGACAGTTACCTCTGGAAACACCATATATTTT CASRTSSGTVTSGNTIYF
TRBJ2-5 12 - - TRBV2 TGTGCCAGCCTCTTAGGGGGGGAGACCCAGTACTTC CASLLGGETQYF
TRBJ2-2 15 - TRBD2 TRBV5-1 TGCGCCAGCAGCTTCTATAGCGGGAGGGCCGGGGAGCTGTTTTTT CASSFYSGRAGELFF
TRBJ1-4 15 - TRBD1 TRBV5-1 TGCGCCAGCAGAACGGGACAGGGGGCGGGTGAAAAACTGTTTTTT CASRTGQGAGEKLFF
TRBJ1-5 13 - - TRBV7-9 TGTGCCAGCAGCTGGGTAGGGGGGTCGCCCCAGCATTTT CASSWVGGSPQHF
TRBJ2-1 12 - - TRBV5-4 TGTGCCAGCAGCTTACGCGGCCTAGGAGAGTTCTTC CASSLRGLGEFF
TRBJ2-1 11 - - TRBV7-2 TGTGCCAGCAGCCGTAAGAATGAGCAGTTCTTC CASSRKNEQFF
TRBJ2-5 13 - TRBD1 TRBV11-2 TGTGCCAGCAGCCTCGGGACAGAAGAGACCCAGTACTTC CASSLGTEETQYF
TRBJ2-3 18 - TRBD2 TRBV28 TGTGCCAGCAGTTCCCTCCCGACTAGCGTCCCTAGCACAGATACGCAGTATTTT CASSSLPTSVPSTDTQYF
TRBJ2-5 16 once - TRBV5-6 TGTGCCAGCAGCCGGGTGGGGGTCCGGTACCAAGAGACCCAGTACTTC CASSRVGVRYQETQYF
TRBJ1-1 14 - - TRBV7-9 TGTGCCAGCAGCTTAGCTACAGGGAACACTGAAGCTTTCTTT CASSLATGNTEAFF
TRBJ2-1 12 - - TRBV12-5 TGTGCTAGTGGTTTGGTCGCCAATGAGCAGTTCTTC CASGLVANEQFF
TRBJ1-5 15 once - TRBV7-2 TGTGCCAGCAGCTTAGTCCCGGGGGACAATCAGCCCCAGCATTTT CASSLVPGDNQPQHF
TRBJ2-7 16 - TRBD2 TRBV6-6 TGTGCCAGCAGACCCGGGACTAGCGGGAGACGGTACGAGCAGTACTTC CASRPGTSGRRYEQYF